The clone carrying this TCR beta chain was picked up many times. The sample belongs to a study of metastatic and nonmetastatic thyroid tumors. Overall study: The study looked at repertoires side by side in blood and in tumor or nodule tissue from malignant and benign thyroid patients.

Germline-derived CDR1 and CDR2 are SGHTA and FQGTGA. V lost 9 bases to trimming and J lost 8 bases, with 19 bases between them. The CDR3 is 13 amino acids. There were no patients who had received any treatment before thyroid surgery. MiXCR re-clonotyped the PCR reads for TCRdb. The sample carries some 21,000 clones, roughly 9.7% recorded once. The sequence came from a female donor with papillary thyroid cancer or a benign thyroid nodule (not recorded which). Some clones in this sample may be carry-over from other donors' samples. V usage is TRBV7-3 and J usage is TRBJ1-2, with TRBD1 as a possible D gene (6 bases). The sequenced sample was blood. The CDR3 bases are TGTGCCAGTAAAAGTGGGGGGGCGCGAGGCTACACCTTC. Encoded protein: CASKSGGARGYTF.